The clone carrying this T cell receptor (beta chain) was seen a handful of times. No antigen is known for it. These data belong to a study of CD8 T cells in ankylosing spondylitis. Overall study results and limits: As reported, disease-linked clones showed significant enrichment in matched ankylosing spondylitis synovial fluid. In synovial fluid and blood from reactive arthritis, some motif variants were previously reported. For ankylosing spondylitis blood, a TCR beta motif of about eight highly homologous variants appeared characteristic. Clones that were linked to disease were CD8+ and were relatively rare in peripheral blood.

For TCR beta, libraries came from quantitative 5'-RACE with molecular barcodes. TCRdb independently ran MiXCR on the 5' RACE reads; one entry per CDR3 protein. The repertoire holds 450,000 or so distinct CDR3 sequences, with 25% to 30% as singletons. The CDR3 runs 15 residues. The germline gives CDR1 SGHRS, CDR2 YFSETQ. The trim removed 1 base at V and 5 bases at J, leaving 4 bases unmatched. The V gene is TRBV5-1, the J gene TRBJ2-3; 10 bases agree with TRBD1. Material for sequencing was blood, either unsorted or a sorted T cell fraction (not recorded which). The source is a male donor with ankylosing spondylitis. The DNA of the CDR3 is TGCGCCAGCAGCTTGATCGGACAGGGGGAAGATACGCAGTATTTT. This encodes CASSLIGQGEDTQYF.